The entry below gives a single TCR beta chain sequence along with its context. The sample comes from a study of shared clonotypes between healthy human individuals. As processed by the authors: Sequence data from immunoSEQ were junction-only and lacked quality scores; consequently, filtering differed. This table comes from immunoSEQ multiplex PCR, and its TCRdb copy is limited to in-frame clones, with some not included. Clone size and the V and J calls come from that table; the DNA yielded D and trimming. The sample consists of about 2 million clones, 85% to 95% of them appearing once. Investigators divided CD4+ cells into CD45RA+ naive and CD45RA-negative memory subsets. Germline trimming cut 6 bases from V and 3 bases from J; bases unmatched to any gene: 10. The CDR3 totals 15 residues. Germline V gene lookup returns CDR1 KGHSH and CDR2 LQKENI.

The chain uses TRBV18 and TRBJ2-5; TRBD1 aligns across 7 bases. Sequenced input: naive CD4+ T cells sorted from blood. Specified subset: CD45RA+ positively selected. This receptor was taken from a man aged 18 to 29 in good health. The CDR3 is CASSLVGQAKETQYF. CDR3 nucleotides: TGTGCCAGCTCCCTAGTAGGACAGGCAAAAGAGACCCAGTACTTC.